This TCR beta chain was observed in a study of blood T cell repertoires in COVID-19. Overall study context: The study drew acute and convalescent COVID-19 samples from the United States, Italy and Spain. Nucleic acid was either cDNA or gDNA, and it came from T cells, B-cell-depleted T cells, or PBMCs.

Generated by immunoSEQ multiplex PCR, the TCRdb table keeps only in-frame clones and is missing some. This table holds about 200,000 clones, 80% to 90% found once. The trim removed 5 bases at V and 1 base at J, leaving 3 bases unmatched. CDR1 is LNHDA and CDR2 is SQIVND in the germline V gene (reference sequence). The CDR3 contains 14 residues. The genes are TRBV19 and TRBJ2-3, with 7 bases identical to TRBD2. The receptor comes from an elderly woman with acute or convalescent COVID-19. Sequencing input: peripheral blood. DNA for the CDR3: TGTGCCAGTAGTCTGAGCGGGGGCACAGATACGCAGTATTTT. Translated, it gives CASSLSGGTDTQYF. Looking up the rest from reference TRBV19 and TRBJ2-3 gives the full variable domain: DGGITQSPKYLFRKEGQNVTLSCEQNLNHDAMYWYRQDPGQGLRLIYYSQIVNDFQKGDIAEGYSVSREKKESFPLTVTSAQKNPTAFYLCASSLSGGTDTQYFGPGTRLTVL.